This T cell receptor (beta chain) was identified in a study of sequential checkpoint blockade in melanoma (dated by TCRdb to the late 2010s). For the wider study: Patients were assigned by 1:1 randomization to either first-line nivolumab followed by ipilimumab (arm A) or ipilimumab followed by nivolumab (arm B). Maintenance nivolumab was given following each of the two trial sequences. DNA from about 97 melanoma tumor samples collected before treatment underwent TCRbeta immunosequencing. About 82% of the matched tumor biopsy pairs taken before and after treatment were from the same lesion. Matched tumor biopsies were taken from about two dozen patients before treatment and at week 13, after single-agent nivolumab (arm A) or ipilimumab (arm B).

Per the publication, the treatment or condition label means: randomized to nivolumab then ipilimumab (arm A) or the reverse (arm B). None of the patients in the trial had previously been given DNA-damaging chemotherapy. The samples were obtained from melanoma patients enrolled in CheckMate 064, an open-label, randomized phase II trial testing sequential checkpoint blockade. Tumor TCR sequencing used genomic DNA from formalin-fixed paraffin-embedded (FFPE) tissue samples. As encoded in the germline V gene (reference sequence), CDR1 is LNHDA while CDR2 is SQIVND. The cysteine opens and the phenylalanine closes a CDR3 of 15 amino acids. Just the 45-base CDR3 DNA is kept, in frame starting at base 1. Trimming removed 0 bases from V and 0 bases from J, leaving 8 bases between the germline ends. Paper-wide results and their limitations: Achieving clinical benefit was about 30 times more likely for patients whose tumor T-cell fraction and clonality increased by week 13. Tumor T-cell fraction and clonality were found to correlate with PD-L1 staining and CD8+ T-cell counts but not with mutational load. Within-arm analyses of tumor T-cell fraction were constrained by small sample sizes and reduced statistical power. Among patients in the nivolumab-first arm (arm A), tumor TIL clonality before treatment was associated with response (P = .04). The response-prediction model combining TCR metrics and mutation burden needs validation in larger, independent patient cohorts.

TCRbeta CDR3 regions were immunosequenced from genomic DNA with the immunoSEQ Assay. Before high-throughput sequencing, genomic DNA was amplified using bias-controlled multiplex PCR. The published analysis was carried out like this. To quantify the absolute abundance of each unique TCRbeta CDR3 region, the sequences were collapsed and filtered. Clonality was defined as 1 minus Pielou's evenness and was calculated using productive rearrangements only. Tumor T-cell fraction was calculated by normalizing TCRbeta template counts to the amount of usable DNA, which was estimated from several housekeeping genes. A previously published method was used to identify clones with significantly greater frequencies in on-treatment samples than in baseline samples. In its TCRdb copy, this immuneACCESS table keeps in-frame sequences only and misses some clones. Where compared with another copy, unresolved V genes explain less than half of these, and the others have no known cause. V and J calls plus clone size are reproduced from that table; the DNA served to infer D and trimming. This sample gives 10,000 to 15,000 clones in total; 21% of them show up just once. The top ten constitute 5.5% to 7% of the sample.

Notes on this clone: This receptor's antigen is unknown. The record has no base qualities; no much larger clone is one base away.

Recombination joined TRBV19 with TRBJ1-1, with TRBD1 as a weak D call on 5 bases. The clonotype was recovered from a human donor with melanoma. The sequenced sample was tumor tissue (inferred from file names), obtained from a patient given nivolumab and ipilimumab in sequence. The base sequence is TGTGCCAGTAGTATAGAGGGACTTATGAACACTGAAGCTTTCTTT. Its protein is CASSIEGLMNTEAFF.